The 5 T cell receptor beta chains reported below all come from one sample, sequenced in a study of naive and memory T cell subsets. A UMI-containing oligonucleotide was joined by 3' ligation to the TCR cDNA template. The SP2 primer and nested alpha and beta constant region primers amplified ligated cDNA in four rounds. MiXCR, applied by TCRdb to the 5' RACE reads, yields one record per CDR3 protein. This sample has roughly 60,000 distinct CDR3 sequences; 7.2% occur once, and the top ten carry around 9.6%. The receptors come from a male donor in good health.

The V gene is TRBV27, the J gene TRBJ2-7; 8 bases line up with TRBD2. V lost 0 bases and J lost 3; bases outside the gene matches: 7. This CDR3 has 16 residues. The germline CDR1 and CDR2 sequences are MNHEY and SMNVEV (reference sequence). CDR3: CASSLSVAGKHYEQYF. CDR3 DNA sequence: TGTGCCAGCAGTTTATCGGTAGCGGGAAAGCACTACGAGCAGTACTTC.

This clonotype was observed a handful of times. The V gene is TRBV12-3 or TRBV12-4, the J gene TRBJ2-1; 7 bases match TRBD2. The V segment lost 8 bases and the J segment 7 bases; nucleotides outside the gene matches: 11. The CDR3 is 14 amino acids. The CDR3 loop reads CASRLAGLPNEQFF. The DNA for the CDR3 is TGTGCCAGCCGGTTAGCGGGCCTACCGAATGAGCAGTTCTTC.

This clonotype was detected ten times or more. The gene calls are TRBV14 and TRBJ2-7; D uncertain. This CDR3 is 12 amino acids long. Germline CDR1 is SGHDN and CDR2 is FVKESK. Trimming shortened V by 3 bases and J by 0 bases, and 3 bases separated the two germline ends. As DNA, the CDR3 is TGTGCCAGCAGCCACGACTCCTACGAGCAGTACTTC. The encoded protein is CASSHDSYEQYF.

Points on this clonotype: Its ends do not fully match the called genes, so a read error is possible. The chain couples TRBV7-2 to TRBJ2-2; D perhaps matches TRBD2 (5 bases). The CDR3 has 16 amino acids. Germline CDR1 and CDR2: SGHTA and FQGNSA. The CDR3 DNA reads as TGTGCCAGCAGCTTAAGGAGGACTGAGAACACCGGGGAGATGTTTTTT. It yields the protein CASSLRRTENTGEMFF.

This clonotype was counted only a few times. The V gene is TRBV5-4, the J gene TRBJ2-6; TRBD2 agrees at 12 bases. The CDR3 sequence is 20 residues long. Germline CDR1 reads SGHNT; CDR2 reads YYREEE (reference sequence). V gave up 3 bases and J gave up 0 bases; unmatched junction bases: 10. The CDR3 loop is CASSSPLGLAGSSGANVLTF. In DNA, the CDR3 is TGTGCCAGCAGCTCCCCCCTGGGACTAGCGGGTAGCTCTGGGGCCAACGTCCTGACTTTC.